This T cell receptor beta chain was captured in a study of cytomegalovirus exposure and HLA in healthy donors. The study, taken as a whole, reports: In a later analysis, V- and J-gene trimming of beta chains associated with a DCLRE1C missense variant, replicated independently. Sequencing had likely introduced a cluster of highly shared sequence variants as an artifact. Certain indistinguishable V segments, among them TRBV6-2 and TRBV6-3, were excluded. Later work found that TCR association rates differed between HLA loci; DRB1 had the most and HLA-C the fewest.

About this clone: As yet, its antigen is unknown.

The CDR3 sequence is 13 residues long. Trimming stripped 3 bases from V and 15 bases from J, with 18 bases between. Germline CDR1 and CDR2: SGHTA and FQGTGA. The study ran its PCR with 60 Vbeta and 13 Jbeta primers. TCRdb keeps only in-frame clones here, not all; method: immunoSEQ multiplex PCR. This table holds 160,000 or so clones, 78% found once. Sequences were obtained from PBMCs. The rearrangement joins TRBV7-3 to TRBJ2-1; D possibly corresponds to TRBD2 (6 bases). This clonotype originated in a male donor in good health and CMV-seronegative. As DNA, the CDR3 is TGTGCCAGCAGCTTCCGCCGGGACTCCGAACGGTTCTTC. Translated, it gives CASSFRRDSERFF.